Here is one T cell receptor beta chain with its context. Its antigen has not been determined. Qualities for individual bases were not recorded, and no much larger clone is one base off. This sample was taken from a study of neoadjuvant nivolumab and ipilimumab in lung cancer (dated by TCRdb to the early 2020s). Looking at the study overall: In the NEOSTAR trial, nivolumab was administered intravenously at 3 mg/kg on days 1, 15 and 29, and the combination arm also received ipilimumab 1 mg/kg on day 1 only. For each study arm, the primary endpoint of the trial was the rate of major pathologic response (MPR) in the intention-to-treat population. A total of 40 to 45 patients with operable NSCLC were treated in the trial, with around 23 randomized to nivolumab monotherapy and about 21 randomized to nivolumab plus ipilimumab. TCR repertoires in pretherapy (baseline) peripheral blood were compared with TCR repertoires in tumors resected at surgery after neoadjuvant immune checkpoint blockade. Matched pretherapy and resected tumor pairs were analyzed from seven patients, of whom four had been treated with nivolumab and three with nivolumab plus ipilimumab. Study-wide conclusions, independent of this receptor: Pretherapy blood TCR richness correlated positively with richness in tumors resected after neoadjuvant therapy (Spearman R of about 0.82). A small number of samples was subjected to TCR sequencing. Compared with tumor-adjacent uninvolved lung, resected tumors had greater TCR richness and clonality, and increases showed up in more of the dual-therapy-treated tumors. No significant correlation was found between TCR clonality and pathologic tumor regression, and only one major-pathologic-response sample was available for the clonality analysis. From pretherapy to surgery, tumor T-cell richness and clonality increased in three of three dual-therapy tumors but in only two of four nivolumab-treated tumors.

The time point label, as the study defines it: pretherapy, before neoadjuvant immune checkpoint inhibitors. Samples were obtained from the phase 2 randomized NEOSTAR trial, in which neoadjuvant nivolumab or nivolumab plus ipilimumab followed by surgery was tested in operable NSCLC. The CDR3 numbers 13 residues from cysteine through phenylalanine. Left in the record is the CDR3 DNA by itself, 39 bases read in frame from the first base. CDR1 and CDR2 are read off the germline V gene as KGHSH and LQKENI. A distance of 9 bases separates the germline ends of V and J, which lose 2 bases and 6 bases respectively. The library was generated by the immunoSEQ multiplex PCR assay. Per the authors' processing: Repertoires were summarized in terms of richness and clonality, and significantly expanded and contracted clones between pre- and post-therapy samples were identified. Held by TCRdb, this immuneACCESS table contains in-frame sequences only and omits some clones. Under half of the omission traces to an unresolved V gene where checked; the cause of the rest is unknown. V, J and clone size reflect that table, while D and trimming were determined from the DNA. The sample records 39,000 or so clones, approximately 92% of which are singletons. The top ten clonotypes cover approximately 3.5% of the sample.

The sample consisted of peripheral blood, taken before neoadjuvant nivolumab, alone or with ipilimumab. The TCR comes from an adult with non-small cell lung cancer. The chain couples TRBV18 to TRBJ2-3; the D gene cannot be named for sure. The sequenced DNA: TGTGCCAGCTCACCAATAGCCGGGGATACGCAGTATTTT. This gives the protein CASSPIAGDTQYF.